This T cell receptor (beta chain) was identified during a study of cytomegalovirus exposure and HLA in healthy donors. This clone was observed once. Its antigen is not known. Study-level results: It is likely that the observed cluster of highly shared sequence variants was a sequencing artifact.

Vbeta (60) and Jbeta (13) primers were used in the PCR. Measured with immunoSEQ multiplex PCR; TCRdb has only the in-frame clones, and not every one. The repertoire includes 77,000 or so clones, around 79% of them detected once, and around 1.5% sits in the top ten. CDR1 is MNHEY, CDR2 SMNVEV, per germline (reference sequence). This CDR3 has 13 amino acids. The ends lost 8 bases at V and 0 bases at J; junction bases unmatched: 4. Sequenced input: PBMCs. The TCR originated in a middle-aged man in good health and CMV-seronegative. This rearrangement joins TRBV27 to TRBJ2-7; TRBD2 aligns across 7 bases. The CDR3 here is CASAAGVSYEQYF. CDR3 in DNA: TGTGCCAGCGCTGCGGGAGTCTCCTACGAGCAGTACTTC.